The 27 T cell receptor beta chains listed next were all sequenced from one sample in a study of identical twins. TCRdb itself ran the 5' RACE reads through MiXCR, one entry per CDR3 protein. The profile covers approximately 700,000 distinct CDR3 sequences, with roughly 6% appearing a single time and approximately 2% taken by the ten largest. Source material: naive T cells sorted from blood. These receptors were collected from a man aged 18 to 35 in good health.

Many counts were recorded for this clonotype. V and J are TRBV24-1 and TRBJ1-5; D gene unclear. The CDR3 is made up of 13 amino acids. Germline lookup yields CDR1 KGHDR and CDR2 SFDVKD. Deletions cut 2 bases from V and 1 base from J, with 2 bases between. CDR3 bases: TGTGCCACCAGTGATTACAGCAATCAGCCCCAGCATTTT. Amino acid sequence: CATSDYSNQPQHF.

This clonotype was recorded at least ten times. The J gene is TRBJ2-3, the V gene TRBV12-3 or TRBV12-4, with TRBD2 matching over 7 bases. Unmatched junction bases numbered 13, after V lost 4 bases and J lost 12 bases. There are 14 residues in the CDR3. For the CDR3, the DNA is TGTGCCAGCAGTTCCGGGACTACCCACCTCGCCCAGTATTTT. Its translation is CASSSGTTHLAQYF.

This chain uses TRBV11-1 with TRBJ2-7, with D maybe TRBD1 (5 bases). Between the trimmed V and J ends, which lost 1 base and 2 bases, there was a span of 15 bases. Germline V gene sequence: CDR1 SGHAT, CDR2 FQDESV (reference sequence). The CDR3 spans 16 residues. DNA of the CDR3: TGTGCCAGCAGCTTAGGGGCCAGGGATCTCCCCTACGAGCAGTACTTC. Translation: CASSLGARDLPYEQYF.

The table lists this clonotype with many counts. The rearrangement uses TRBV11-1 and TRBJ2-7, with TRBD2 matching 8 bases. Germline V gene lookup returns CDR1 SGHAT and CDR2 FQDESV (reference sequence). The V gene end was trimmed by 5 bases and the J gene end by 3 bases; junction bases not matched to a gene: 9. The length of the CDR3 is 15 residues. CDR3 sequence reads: CASSRSASGYYEQYF. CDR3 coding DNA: TGTGCCAGCAGCCGGTCGGCTAGCGGGTACTACGAGCAGTACTTC.

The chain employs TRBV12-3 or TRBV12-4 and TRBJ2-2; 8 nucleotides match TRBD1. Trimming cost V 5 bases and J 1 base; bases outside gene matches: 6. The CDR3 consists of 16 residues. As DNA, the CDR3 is TGTGCCAGCAGTGACGCCGGGACAGGGAACACCGGGGAGCTGTTTTTT. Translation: CASSDAGTGNTGELFF.

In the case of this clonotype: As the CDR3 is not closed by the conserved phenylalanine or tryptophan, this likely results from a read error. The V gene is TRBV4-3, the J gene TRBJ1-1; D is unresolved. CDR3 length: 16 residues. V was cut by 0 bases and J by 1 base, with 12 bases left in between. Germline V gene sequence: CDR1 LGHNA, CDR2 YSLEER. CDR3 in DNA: TGCGCCAGCAGCCAAGACTTGGTAGTGGAGAACACTGAAGCTTTCAGT. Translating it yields CASSQDLVVENTEAFS.

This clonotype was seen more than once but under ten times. CDR3: CASSQDASGRFLYEQYF. The CDR3 DNA is TGCGCCAGCAGCCAAGATGCTAGCGGGAGGTTTCTATACGAGCAGTACTTC. The chain carries TRBV4-3 and TRBJ2-7; TRBD2 matches 11 bases. The CDR3 length is 17 residues. With 0 bases clipped from V and 4 bases from J, the junction kept 8 bases outside the gene matches. From germline, CDR1 is LGHNA and CDR2 YSLEER.

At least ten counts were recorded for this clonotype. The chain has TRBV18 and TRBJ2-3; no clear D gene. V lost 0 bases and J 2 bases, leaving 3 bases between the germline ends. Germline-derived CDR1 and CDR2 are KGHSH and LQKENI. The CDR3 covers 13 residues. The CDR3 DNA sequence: TGTGCCAGCTCACCACCAGTCACAGATACGCAGTATTTT. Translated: CASSPPVTDTQYF.

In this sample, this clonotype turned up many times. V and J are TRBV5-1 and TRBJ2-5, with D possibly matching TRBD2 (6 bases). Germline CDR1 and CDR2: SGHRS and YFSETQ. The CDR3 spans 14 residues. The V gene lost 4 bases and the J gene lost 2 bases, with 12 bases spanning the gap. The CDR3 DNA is TGCGCCAGCAGCCAACTAGCTATTCAAGAGACCCAGTACTTC. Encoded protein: CASSQLAIQETQYF. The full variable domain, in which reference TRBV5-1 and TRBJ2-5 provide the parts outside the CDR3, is KAGVTQTPRYLIKTRGQQVTLSCSPISGHRSVSWYQQTPGQGLQFLFEYFSETQRNKGNFPGRFSGRQFSNSRSEMNVSTLELGDSALYLCASSQLAIQETQYFGPGTRLLVL.

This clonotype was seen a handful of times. DNA for the CDR3: TGTGCCAGCAGCGCCGGGACTAGCGGGATTATTGGGCCCTACGAGCAGTACTTC. Translated: CASSAGTSGIIGPYEQYF. The chain uses TRBV9 and TRBJ2-7, with 13 nucleotides matching TRBD2. This CDR3 has 18 amino acids. After removal of 3 bases from V and 2 bases from J, the junction contained 11 bases not matched to a gene. Germline-derived CDR1 and CDR2 are SGDLS and YYNGEE.

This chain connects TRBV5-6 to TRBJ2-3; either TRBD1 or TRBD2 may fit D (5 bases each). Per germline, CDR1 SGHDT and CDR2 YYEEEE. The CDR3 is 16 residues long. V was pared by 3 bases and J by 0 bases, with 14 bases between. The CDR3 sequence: CASSSRGRLSTDTQYF. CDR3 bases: TGTGCCAGCAGCTCGAGGGGACGTCTGAGCACAGATACGCAGTATTTT.

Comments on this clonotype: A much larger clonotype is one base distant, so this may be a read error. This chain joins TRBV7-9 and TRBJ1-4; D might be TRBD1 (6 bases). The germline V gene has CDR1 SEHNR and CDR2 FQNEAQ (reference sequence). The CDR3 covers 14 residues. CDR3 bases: TGTGGCAGCAGCTTAGCAGGGGCCCGGGAAAAACTGTTTTTT. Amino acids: CGSSLAGAREKLFF.

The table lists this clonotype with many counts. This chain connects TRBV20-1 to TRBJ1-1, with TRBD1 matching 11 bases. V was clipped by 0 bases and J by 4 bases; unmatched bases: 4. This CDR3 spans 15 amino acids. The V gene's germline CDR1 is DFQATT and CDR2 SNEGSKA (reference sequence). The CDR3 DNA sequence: TGCAGTGCTAGAGATTATGGGACAGGGGGCACTGAAGCTTTCTTT. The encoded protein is CSARDYGTGGTEAFF.

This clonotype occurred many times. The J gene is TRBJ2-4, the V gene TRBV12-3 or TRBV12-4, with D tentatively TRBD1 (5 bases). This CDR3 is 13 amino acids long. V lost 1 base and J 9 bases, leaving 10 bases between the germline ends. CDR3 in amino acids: CASSLEGSGIQYF. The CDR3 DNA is TGTGCCAGCAGTTTAGAGGGGTCGGGCATTCAGTACTTC.

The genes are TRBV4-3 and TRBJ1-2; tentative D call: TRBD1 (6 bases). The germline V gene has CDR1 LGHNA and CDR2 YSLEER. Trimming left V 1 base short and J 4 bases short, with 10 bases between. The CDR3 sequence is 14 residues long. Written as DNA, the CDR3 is TGCGCCAGCAGCCAAGTACAGGGCGGCTATGGCTACACCTTC. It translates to CASSQVQGGYGYTF.

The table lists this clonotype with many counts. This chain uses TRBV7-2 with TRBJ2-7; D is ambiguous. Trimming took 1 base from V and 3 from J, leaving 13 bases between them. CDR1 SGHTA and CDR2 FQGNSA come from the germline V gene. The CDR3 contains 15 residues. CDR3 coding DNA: TGTGCCAGCAGCTTAGATGGCCTACGCCTCTACGAGCAGTACTTC. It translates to CASSLDGLRLYEQYF. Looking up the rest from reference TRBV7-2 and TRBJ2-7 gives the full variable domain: GAGVSQSPSNKVTEKGKDVELRCDPISGHTALYWYRQSLGQGLEFLIYFQGNSAPDKSGLPSDRFSAERTGGSVSTLTIQRTQQEDSAVYLCASSLDGLRLYEQYFGPGTRLTVT.

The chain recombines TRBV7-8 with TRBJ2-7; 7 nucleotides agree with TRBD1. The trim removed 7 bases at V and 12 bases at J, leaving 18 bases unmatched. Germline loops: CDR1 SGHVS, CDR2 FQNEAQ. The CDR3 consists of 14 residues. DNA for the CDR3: TGTGCCAGCAATCAAGACAGGGTCCCTGGCCCGGGGTACTTC. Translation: CASNQDRVPGPGYF.

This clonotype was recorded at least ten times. The CDR3 reads CASSLFSGGSSYNEQFF. The CDR3 DNA follows: TGCGCCAGCAGCTTGTTCTCTGGCGGGAGCTCCTACAATGAGCAGTTCTTC. This chain links TRBV5-1 with TRBJ2-1, with 7 bases that match TRBD2. The CDR3 consists of 17 residues. Germline CDR1 is SGHRS and CDR2 is YFSETQ. V shed 1 base, J shed 0 bases, and the junction held 7 bases outside the gene matches.

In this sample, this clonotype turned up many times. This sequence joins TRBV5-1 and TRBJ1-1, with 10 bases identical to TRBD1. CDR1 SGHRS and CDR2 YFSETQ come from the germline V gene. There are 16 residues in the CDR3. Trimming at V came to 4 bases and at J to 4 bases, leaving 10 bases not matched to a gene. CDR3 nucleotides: TGCGCCAGCAGCATAAGGGACAGGGGTCGGACCACTGAAGCTTTCTTT. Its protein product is CASSIRDRGRTTEAFF.

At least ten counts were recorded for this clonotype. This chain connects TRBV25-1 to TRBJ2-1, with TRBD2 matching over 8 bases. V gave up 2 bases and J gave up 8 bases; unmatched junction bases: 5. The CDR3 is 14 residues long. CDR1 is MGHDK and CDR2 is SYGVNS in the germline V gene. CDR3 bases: TGTGCCAGCAGTGAACGGCCTAGCGGGTATGAGCAGTTCTTC. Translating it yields CASSERPSGYEQFF.

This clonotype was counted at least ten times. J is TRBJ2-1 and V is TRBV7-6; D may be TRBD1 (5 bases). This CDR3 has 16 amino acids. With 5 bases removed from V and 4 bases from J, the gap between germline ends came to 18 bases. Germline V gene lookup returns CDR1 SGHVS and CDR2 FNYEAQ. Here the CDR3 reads CASSHSIQGFYNEQFF. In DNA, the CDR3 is TGTGCCAGCAGCCACTCCATTCAGGGATTTTACAATGAGCAGTTCTTC.

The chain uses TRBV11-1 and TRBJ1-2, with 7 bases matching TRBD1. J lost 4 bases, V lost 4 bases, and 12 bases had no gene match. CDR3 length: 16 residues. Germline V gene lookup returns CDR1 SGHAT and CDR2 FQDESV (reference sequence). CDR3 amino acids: CASSSSRDRHSYGYTF. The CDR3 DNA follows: TGTGCCAGCAGCTCGTCTAGGGACAGACATAGCTATGGCTACACCTTC.

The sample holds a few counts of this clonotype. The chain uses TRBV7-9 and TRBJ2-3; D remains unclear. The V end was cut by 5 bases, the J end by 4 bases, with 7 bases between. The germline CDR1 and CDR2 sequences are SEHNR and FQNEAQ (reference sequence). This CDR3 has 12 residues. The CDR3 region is CASSPVADTQYF. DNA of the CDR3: TGTGCCAGCAGCCCAGTCGCAGATACGCAGTATTTT.

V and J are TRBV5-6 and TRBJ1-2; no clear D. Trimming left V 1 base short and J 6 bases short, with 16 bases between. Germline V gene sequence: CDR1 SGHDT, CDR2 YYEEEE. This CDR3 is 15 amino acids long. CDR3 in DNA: TGTGCCAGCAGCTTGTCTGTAGGGCGGGAGCATGGCTACACCTTC. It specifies CASSLSVGREHGYTF.

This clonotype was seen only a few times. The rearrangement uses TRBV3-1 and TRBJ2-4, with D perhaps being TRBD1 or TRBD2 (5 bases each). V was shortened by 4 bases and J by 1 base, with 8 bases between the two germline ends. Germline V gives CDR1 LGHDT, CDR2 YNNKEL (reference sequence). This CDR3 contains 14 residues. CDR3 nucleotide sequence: TGTGCCAGCAGCCCCGGGGCCGCCAAAAACATTCAGTACTTC. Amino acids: CASSPGAAKNIQYF.

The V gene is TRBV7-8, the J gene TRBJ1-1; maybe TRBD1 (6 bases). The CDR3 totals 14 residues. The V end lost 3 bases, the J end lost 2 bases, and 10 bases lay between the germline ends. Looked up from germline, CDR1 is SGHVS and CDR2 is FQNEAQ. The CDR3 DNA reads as TGTGCCAGCAGCTTTGCAGGGGATAACACTGAAGCTTTCTTT. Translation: CASSFAGDNTEAFF.

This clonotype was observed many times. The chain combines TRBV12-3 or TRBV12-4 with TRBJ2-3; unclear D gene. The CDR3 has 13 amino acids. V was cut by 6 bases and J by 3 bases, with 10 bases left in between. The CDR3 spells CASRPTTTDTQYF. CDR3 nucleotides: TGTGCCAGCAGGCCAACTACGACAGATACGCAGTATTTT.